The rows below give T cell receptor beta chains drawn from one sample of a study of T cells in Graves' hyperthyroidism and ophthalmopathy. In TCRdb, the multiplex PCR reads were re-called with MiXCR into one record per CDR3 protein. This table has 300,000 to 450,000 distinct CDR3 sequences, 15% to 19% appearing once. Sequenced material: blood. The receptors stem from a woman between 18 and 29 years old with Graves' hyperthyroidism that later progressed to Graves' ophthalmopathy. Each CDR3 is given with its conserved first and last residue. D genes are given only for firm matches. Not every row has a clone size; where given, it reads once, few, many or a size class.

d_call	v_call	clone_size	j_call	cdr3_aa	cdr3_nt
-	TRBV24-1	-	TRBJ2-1	CATSDLFSYNEQFF	TGTGCCACCAGTGATTTATTCTCCTACAATGAGCAGTTCTTC
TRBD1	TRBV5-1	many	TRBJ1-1	CASSDTGVGAEAFF	TGCGCCAGCAGCGACACAGGGGTAGGCGCTGAAGCTTTCTTT
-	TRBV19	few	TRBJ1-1	CASRQGVGAFF	TGTGCCAGTAGACAGGGTGTGGGAGCTTTCTTT
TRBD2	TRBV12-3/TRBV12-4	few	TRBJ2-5	CASSSAGLAETQYF	TGTGCCAGCAGTTCCGCCGGACTAGCGGAGACCCAGTACTTC
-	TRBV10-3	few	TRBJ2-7	CAISESTRGIKGEQYF	TGTGCCATCAGTGAGTCGACTCGAGGGATCAAGGGCGAGCAGTACTTC
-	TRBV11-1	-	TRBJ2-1	CASSLAVQARDYNEQFF	TGTGCCAGCAGCTTAGCAGTACAGGCCAGGGATTACAATGAGCAGTTCTTC
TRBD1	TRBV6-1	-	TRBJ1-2	CASRARGLSYGYTF	TGTGCCAGCAGAGCTAGGGGGCTGAGCTATGGCTACACCTTC
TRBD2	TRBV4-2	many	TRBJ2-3	CASSQDLAGGTDTQYF	TGTGCCAGCAGCCAAGATCTAGCGGGAGGCACAGATACGCAGTATTTT
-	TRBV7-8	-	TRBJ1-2	CASSLGPGAYYGYTF	TGTGCCAGCAGCCTAGGGCCAGGGGCTTACTATGGCTACACCTTC
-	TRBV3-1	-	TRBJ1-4	CASSQVSGHTEEKLFF	TGTGCCAGCAGCCAGGTCTCGGGACACACGGAGGAAAAACTGTTTTTT
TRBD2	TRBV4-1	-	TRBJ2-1	CASSQERTSGRNSYNEQFF	TGCGCCAGCAGCCAAGAGAGGACTAGCGGGAGAAACTCCTACAATGAGCAGTTCTTC
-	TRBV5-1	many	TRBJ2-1	CASNRDTGSSYNEQFF	TGCGCCAGCAACCGGGACACGGGATCCTCCTACAATGAGCAGTTCTTC
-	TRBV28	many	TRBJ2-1	CASRAVKRSYNEQFF	TGTGCCAGCAGAGCCGTCAAGAGGTCCTACAATGAGCAGTTCTTC
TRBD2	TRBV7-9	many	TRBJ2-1	CASSSRGGRVGDEQFF	TGTGCCAGCAGCTCCAGGGGCGGGAGGGTTGGGGATGAGCAGTTCTTC
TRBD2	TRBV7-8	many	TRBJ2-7	CASSSRVGGLDEQYF	TGTGCCAGCAGCTCTAGAGTGGGAGGGCTGGACGAGCAGTACTTC
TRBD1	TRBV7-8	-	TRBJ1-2	CASSLGSLTGAYGYTF	TGTGCCAGCAGCTTAGGTAGCCTTACAGGGGCCTATGGCTACACCTTC
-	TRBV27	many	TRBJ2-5	CASSFSKDQETQYF	TGTGCCAGCAGTTTCAGTAAGGACCAAGAGACCCAGTACTTC
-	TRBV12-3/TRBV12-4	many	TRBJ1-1	CASSLWNGNTEAFF	TGTGCCAGCAGTTTATGGAACGGGAACACTGAAGCTTTCTTT
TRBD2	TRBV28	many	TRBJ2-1	CASSLHERETPFIYNEQFF	TGTGCCAGCAGTTTACACGAGCGGGAAACACCGTTCATCTACAATGAGCAGTTCTTC
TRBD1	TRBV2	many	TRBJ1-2	CASSGTGNYGYTF	TGTGCCAGCAGTGGGACAGGGAACTATGGCTACACCTTC
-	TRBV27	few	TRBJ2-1	CASAPSSSYNEQFF	TGTGCCAGCGCACCCTCGAGCTCCTACAATGAGCAGTTCTTC
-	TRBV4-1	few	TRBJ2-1	CASSSRTTNEQFF	TGCGCCAGCAGCTCACGGACTACCAATGAGCAGTTCTTC
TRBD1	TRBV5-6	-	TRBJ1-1	CASSLGVTGQGLSEAFF	TGTGCCAGCAGCTTAGGGGTAACGGGACAGGGTTTATCTGAAGCTTTCTTT
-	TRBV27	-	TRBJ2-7	CASSLSREMTYEQYF	TGTGCCAGCAGTTTAAGTCGGGAGATGACCTACGAGCAGTACTTC
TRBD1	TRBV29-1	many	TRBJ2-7	CSVEGTGFYEQYF	TGCAGCGTTGAAGGGACAGGGTTTTACGAGCAGTACTTC
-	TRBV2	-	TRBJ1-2	CASCPGAGLRGYTF	TGTGCCAGCTGTCCGGGAGCAGGCCTGCGCGGCTACACCTTC
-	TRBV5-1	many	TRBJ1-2	CASSLQDGGGYTF	TGCGCCAGCAGCTTACAGGACGGTGGGGGCTACACCTTC
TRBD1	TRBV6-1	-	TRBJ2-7	CASTSRTGVGEQYF	TGTGCCAGCACCTCCCGGACAGGGGTGGGGGAGCAGTACTTC
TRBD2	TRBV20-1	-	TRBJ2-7	CSAQRGGGRGPEQYF	TGCAGTGCCCAGCGGGGGGGGGGGCGCGGCCCCGAGCAGTACTTC
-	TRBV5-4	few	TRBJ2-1	CASSFRIYNEQFF	TGTGCCAGCAGCTTTCGAATTTACAATGAGCAGTTCTTC
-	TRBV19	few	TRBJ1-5	CASSINRANQPQHF	TGTGCCAGTAGTATAAATCGGGCGAATCAGCCCCAGCATTTT
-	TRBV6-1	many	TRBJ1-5	CASSEAGGIQPQHF	TGTGCCAGCAGTGAAGCAGGGGGGATTCAGCCCCAGCATTTT
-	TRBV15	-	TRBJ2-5	CATSRADRVETQYF	TGTGCCACCAGCAGAGCGGACAGAGTTGAGACCCAGTACTTC
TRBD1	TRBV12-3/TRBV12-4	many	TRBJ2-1	CASSLGSGQGQFF	TGTGCCAGCAGTTTAGGTTCAGGACAGGGTCAGTTCTTC
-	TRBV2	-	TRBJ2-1	CASSEGTEYNEQFF	TGTGCCAGCAGTGAAGGGACAGAGTACAATGAGCAGTTCTTC
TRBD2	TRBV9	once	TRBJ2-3	CASSVGWSGTSTDTQYF	TGTGCCAGCAGCGTAGGTTGGAGCGGGACTAGCACAGATACGCAGTATTTT
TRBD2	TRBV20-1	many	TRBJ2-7	CSARVPTSGDSYEQYF	TGCAGTGCTAGAGTTCCGACTAGCGGGGATTCCTACGAGCAGTACTTC
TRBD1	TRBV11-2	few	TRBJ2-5	CASSLRTGRPQETQYF	TGTGCCAGCAGCCTTCGGACAGGGAGACCCCAAGAGACCCAGTACTTC
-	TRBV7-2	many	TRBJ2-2	CASSPLGGNTGELFF	TGTGCCAGCAGCCCCTTGGGGGGCAACACCGGGGAGCTGTTTTTT
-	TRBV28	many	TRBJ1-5	CASRRQGNQPQHF	TGTGCCAGCAGGAGACAGGGCAATCAGCCCCAGCATTTT